A few counts support the clone carrying this T cell receptor beta chain. A process of 5'RACE template switching, which added a universal primer site and UMIs, was used to make TCR cDNA. TCRdb ran MiXCR on the 5' RACE reads and lists one entry per CDR3 protein. The sample has around 250,000 distinct CDR3 sequences, roughly 5% seen once; the top ten hold around 3.5%. These data are taken from a study of T cells after yellow fever vaccination. On the study more broadly: It was SMART-Seq v4 Ultra Low Input that prepared the fractions with low cell numbers.

This sequence was found in a man aged 18 to 30 who received the YFV17D yellow fever vaccine. The sample in question was CD4+ T cells sorted from PBMCs, obtained on the day of the yellow fever booster vaccination.

This CDR3 reads CASSPLAGNRRVAESLGTQYF. The CDR3 coding sequence is TGTGCCAGCAGCCCTCTAGCGGGCAATAGAAGAGTCGCGGAAAGTCTGGGGACCCAGTACTTC. V usage is TRBV3-1 and J usage is TRBJ2-5; 8 bases are a match to TRBD2. The V gene end was trimmed by 4 bases and the J gene end by 7 bases; junction bases not matched to a gene: 29. Germline V gene lookup returns CDR1 LGHDT and CDR2 YNNKEL (reference sequence). The CDR3 length is 21 residues.